The next 18 T cell receptor beta chains were all read from a single sample in a study of identical twins. A single record per CDR3 protein comes from TCRdb applying MiXCR to the 5' RACE reads. This table holds about 660,000 distinct CDR3 sequences, 8.5% to 9% found once. This sample also belongs to another study, concerning yellow fever vaccine responses in identical twins.

What was sequenced was PBMCs. These receptors all come from a woman under 30 in good health.

This clonotype appeared a few times. This chain links TRBV6-1 with TRBJ2-7; 11 bases are shared with TRBD1. Germline V gene lookup returns CDR1 MNHNS and CDR2 SASEGT. This CDR3 has 12 residues. Trimming at V came to 6 bases and at J to 6 bases, leaving 1 base not matched to a gene. CDR3 residues: CASRGTGGEQYF. The CDR3 nucleotides are TGTGCCAGCAGGGGGACAGGGGGCGAGCAGTACTTC.

The J gene is TRBJ2-7, the V gene TRBV20-1; 8 bases are shared with TRBD1. The CDR3 sequence is 13 residues long. With 8 bases clipped from V and 3 bases from J, the junction kept 9 bases outside the gene matches. Germline values: CDR1 DFQATT, CDR2 SNEGSKA (reference sequence). The CDR3 DNA sequence: TGCAGTTATGGACAGGGAACCATCTACGAGCAGTACTTC. This gives the protein CSYGQGTIYEQYF.

This chain connects TRBV7-9 to TRBJ2-6, with unresolved D. The V gene lost 5 bases and the J gene lost 4 bases, with 12 bases spanning the gap. CDR3 length: 15 amino acids. Germline V gene data show CDR1 as SEHNR and CDR2 as FQNEAQ (reference sequence). The CDR3: CASSKNSAGANVLTF. The DNA for the CDR3 is TGTGCCAGCAGCAAAAACAGCGCCGGGGCCAACGTCCTGACTTTC.

This clonotype showed up just a few times. The rearrangement uses TRBV7-9 and TRBJ2-5; no firm D call. Deletions cut 5 bases from V and 4 bases from J, with 8 bases between. CDR1 is SEHNR and CDR2 is FQNEAQ in the germline V gene (reference sequence). The CDR3 runs to 12 residues. Written as DNA, the CDR3 is TGTGCCAGCAGCCGGTCGATAGAGACCCAGTACTTC. Translated, it gives CASSRSIETQYF.

This clonotype was seen only a few times. DNA for the CDR3: TGCGCCAGCAGCTTGGACAGGGGTGATTCACCCCTCCACTTT. Translated: CASSLDRGDSPLHF. The chain joins TRBV5-1 to TRBJ1-6, with 7 bases fitting TRBD1. Germline V gene lookup returns CDR1 SGHRS and CDR2 YFSETQ. V shed 0 bases, J shed 8 bases, and the junction held 2 bases outside the gene matches. The CDR3 is made up of 14 amino acids.

The genes are TRBV20-1 and TRBJ2-1; D gene unclear. CDR3 length: 12 amino acids. From germline, CDR1 is DFQATT and CDR2 SNEGSKA (reference sequence). The V end lost 5 bases, the J end lost 6 bases, and 11 bases lay between the germline ends. CDR3 nucleotides: TGCAGTGCTTACCCCCATGGCAATGAGCAGTTCTTC. Translating gives CSAYPHGNEQFF.

The V and J genes are TRBV30 and TRBJ2-1; tentative D call: TRBD1 (6 bases). This CDR3 has 12 amino acids. CDR1 and CDR2 from the germline V gene are GTSNPN and SVGIG (reference sequence). Trimming took off 3 bases at V and 11 bases at J, with 14 bases between the two ends. The DNA of the CDR3 is TGTGCCTGGAGCGCAGCGGACAGTAAGCAGTTCTTC. It yields the protein CAWSAADSKQFF.

There are many counts of this clonotype. The gene calls are TRBV27 and TRBJ2-5; D ambiguous. In germline, CDR1 is MNHEY, CDR2 SMNVEV (reference sequence). This CDR3 is 13 amino acids long. Trimming cost V 5 bases and J 1 base, with 8 bases left between them. Here the CDR3 reads CASSRQPQETQYF. The DNA for the CDR3 is TGTGCCAGCAGTCGCCAACCCCAAGAGACCCAGTACTTC.

This clonotype was seen only a few times. The J gene is TRBJ1-5, the V gene TRBV10-3, with a tentative D call TRBD1 (5 bases). Germline CDR1 reads ENHRY; CDR2 reads SYGVKD. Trimming stripped 6 bases from V and 0 bases from J, with 6 bases between. The CDR3 has 13 amino acids. In DNA, the CDR3 is TGTGCCATCAGGGACAATAGCAATCAGCCCCAGCATTTT. Translated, it gives CAIRDNSNQPQHF.

The CDR3 here is CASSYRTEYNEQFF. The DNA for the CDR3 is TGTGCCAGCAGTTACAGGACGGAATACAATGAGCAGTTCTTC. The rearrangement uses TRBV6-2 or TRBV6-3 and TRBJ2-1; no clear D gene. Germline CDR1 and CDR2: MNHEY and SVGEGT. Between the trimmed V and J ends, which lost 2 bases and 4 bases, there was a span of 9 bases. The CDR3 contains 14 residues.

The V and J genes are TRBV27 and TRBJ2-1; 13 positions agree with TRBD2. Germline assignment: CDR1 MNHEY and CDR2 SMNVEV (reference sequence). V shed 6 bases and J 8 bases; nucleotides not matched to a gene: 4. The CDR3 runs 14 residues. The DNA for the CDR3 is TGTGCCAGCAGAACTAGCGGGGGGGCATATGAGCAGTTCTTC. Encoded protein: CASRTSGGAYEQFF.

Many counts were recorded for this clonotype. CDR3 in DNA: TGTGCACATCCGGGGGCCTCCTACAATGAGCAGTTCTTC. It encodes CAHPGASYNEQFF. The rearrangement links TRBV7-2 to TRBJ2-1; the D gene could be TRBD1 or TRBD2 (6 bases each). The germline CDR1 and CDR2 sequences are SGHTA and FQGNSA. This CDR3 spans 13 amino acids.

The sample holds a few counts of this clonotype. The CDR3 here is CSAREHATVGTEAFF. CDR3 DNA: TGCAGTGCTAGAGAGCACGCAACAGTCGGCACTGAAGCTTTCTTT. The rearrangement links TRBV20-1 to TRBJ1-1; no clear D gene. Deletions cut 0 bases from V and 4 bases from J, with 15 bases between. The V gene's germline CDR1 is DFQATT and CDR2 SNEGSKA (reference sequence). This CDR3 spans 15 amino acids.

The CDR3 DNA follows: TGCAGCTCCTATAGCGGGAGTTTATACAATGAGCAGTTCTTC. It is translated as CSSYSGSLYNEQFF. The rearrangement joins TRBV29-1 to TRBJ2-1, with 9 bases matching TRBD2. There are 14 residues in the CDR3. The V gene's germline CDR1 is SQVTM and CDR2 ANQGSEA. V shed 8 bases, J shed 4 bases, and the junction held 9 bases outside the gene matches.

In this sample, this clonotype turned up a few times. The chain has TRBV6-2 or TRBV6-3 and TRBJ2-1; D not resolved. The V gene's germline CDR1 is MNHEY and CDR2 SVGEGT. V dropped 0 bases and J dropped 0 bases, with 15 bases sitting between them. The CDR3 has 18 amino acids. CDR3 region: CASSYSSLDMNSYNEQFF. In nucleotides, the CDR3 is TGTGCCAGCAGTTACTCGAGCCTAGACATGAACTCCTACAATGAGCAGTTCTTC.

The chain couples TRBV2 to TRBJ1-6, with D possibly matching TRBD1 (5 bases). CDR3 length: 12 amino acids. V lost 7 bases and J 9 bases, leaving 10 bases between the germline ends. Germline CDR1 is SNHLY and CDR2 is FYNNEI. This chain's CDR3 is CASTQQVSPLHF. The CDR3 region has the DNA TGTGCCAGCACGCAACAGGTTTCACCCCTCCACTTT.

This clonotype was counted only a few times. This chain links TRBV10-2 with TRBJ2-7; TRBD1 agrees at 9 bases. The germline V gene has CDR1 WSHSY and CDR2 SAAADI. This CDR3 region has 13 residues. With 0 bases clipped from V and 10 bases from J, the junction kept 4 bases outside the gene matches. This CDR3 reads CASSESQGALQYF. The CDR3 coding sequence is TGCGCCAGCAGTGAGTCACAGGGGGCTCTTCAGTACTTC.

V usage is TRBV4-3 and J usage is TRBJ2-3; D is ambiguous. The V and J ends lost 0 bases and 4 bases respectively, with 11 bases between them. Germline CDR1 and CDR2: LGHNA and YSLEER. This CDR3 spans 15 amino acids. The CDR3 DNA reads TGCGCCAGCAGCCAAGATTTGCTACTCCCAGATACGCAGTATTTT. It is translated as CASSQDLLLPDTQYF.